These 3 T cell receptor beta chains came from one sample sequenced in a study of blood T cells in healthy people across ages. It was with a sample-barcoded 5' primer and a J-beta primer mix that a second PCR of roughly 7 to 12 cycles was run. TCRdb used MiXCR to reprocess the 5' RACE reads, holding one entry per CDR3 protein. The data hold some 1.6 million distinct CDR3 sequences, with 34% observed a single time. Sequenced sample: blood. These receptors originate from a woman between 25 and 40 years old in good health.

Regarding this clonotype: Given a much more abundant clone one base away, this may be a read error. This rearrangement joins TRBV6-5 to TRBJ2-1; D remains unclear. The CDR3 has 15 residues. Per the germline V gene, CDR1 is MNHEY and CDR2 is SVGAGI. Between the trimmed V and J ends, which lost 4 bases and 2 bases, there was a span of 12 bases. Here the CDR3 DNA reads TGTGCCAGCAGTTGCGGCCCAGCAACCTACAATGAGCAGTTCTTC. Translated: CASSCGPATYNEQFF.

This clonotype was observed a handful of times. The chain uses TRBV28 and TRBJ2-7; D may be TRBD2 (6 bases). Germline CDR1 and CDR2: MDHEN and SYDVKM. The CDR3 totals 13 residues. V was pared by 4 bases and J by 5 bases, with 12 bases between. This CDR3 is CASSWRVRNEQYF. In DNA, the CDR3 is TGTGCCAGCAGTTGGAGGGTAAGGAACGAGCAGTACTTC.

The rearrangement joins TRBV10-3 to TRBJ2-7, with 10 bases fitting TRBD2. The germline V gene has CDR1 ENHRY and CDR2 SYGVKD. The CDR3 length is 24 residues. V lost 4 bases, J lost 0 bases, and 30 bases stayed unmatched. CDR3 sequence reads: CAISAPNYEREGASIKKLSYEQYF. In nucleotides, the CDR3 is TGTGCCATCAGTGCCCCCAACTACGAGCGGGAGGGGGCCAGTATTAAAAAACTCTCCTACGAGCAGTACTTC.